This T cell receptor beta chain was captured in a study of cytomegalovirus exposure and HLA in healthy donors. Study-wide points: Later genetic work tied a missense DCLRE1C variant to beta-chain V and J trimming. CMV antigen specificity was confirmed in vitro for a few CMV-associated chains. An observed cluster of highly shared sequence variants was recorded as a likely sequencing artifact.

V was clipped by 3 bases and J by 2 bases, with 11 bases between them. CDR1 and CDR2 from the germline V gene are SGDLS and YYNGEE. The CDR3 totals 15 residues. A note on this clone: The antigen is unknown.

The study ran its PCR with 60 Vbeta and 13 Jbeta primers. Assay: immunoSEQ multiplex PCR; the TCRdb copy retains only in-frame clones and omits some. Its clone listing holds some 150,000 clones. The chain uses TRBV9 and TRBJ2-2; D uncertain. The sequence came from a woman between 18 and 29 years old in good health and CMV-seropositive. Sequencing was performed on PBMCs. CDR3 DNA sequence: TGTGCCAGCAGCGAGAGCCCCGATAACACCGGGGAGCTGTTTTTT. This codes for CASSESPDNTGELFF.